Here is one T cell receptor beta chain with its context. Source study methods: How many nucleated cells were present was estimated from reference gene primer amplification. Sequencing used immunoSEQ multiplex PCR; TCRdb keeps in-frame clones, though not all of them. For V, J and clone size, that table is used; D and trimming come from the DNA. The repertoire holds about 200,000 clones, with roughly nine tenths as singletons. The sample comes from a study of blood T cell repertoires in COVID-19. Study-level information: Spain, Italy and the United States supplied samples that represented acute and convalescent COVID-19. PBMCs, B-cell-depleted T cells, or T cells were the source of the cDNA or gDNA that made up the material.

Trimming cost V 5 bases and J 3 bases; bases outside gene matches: 3. The germline CDR1 and CDR2 sequences are GTSNPN and SVGIG (reference sequence). The CDR3 length is 12 residues. The chain carries TRBV30 and TRBJ1-1, with TRBD1 identical over 7 bases. The TCR sequence derives from a woman aged 50 to 65 with acute or convalescent COVID-19. Sequences were obtained from peripheral blood. The CDR3 here is CAWGTVYTEAFF. Written as DNA, the CDR3 is TGTGCCTGGGGGACAGTTTACACTGAAGCTTTCTTT.